This entry lists 22 T cell receptor beta chains sequenced from one sample in a study of blood T cells in healthy people across ages. A J-beta primer mix and a sample-barcoded 5' primer were used in a second PCR of roughly 6 to 11 cycles. Each CDR3 protein gets one entry after TCRdb re-called the 5' RACE reads with MiXCR. The sample carries about 1,500,000 distinct CDR3 sequences, approximately 40% recorded once. The sequenced sample was blood. The receptors originated from a woman aged 18-35 years in good health.

This clonotype has just a few counts. The CDR3 bases are TGCAGTGCTAGAGAAAGAGGACAGGGATCTTCACCCCTCCACTTT. This translates into CSARERGQGSSPLHF. The chain employs TRBV20-1 and TRBJ1-6, with TRBD1 matching over 8 bases. The trim removed 0 bases at V and 9 bases at J, leaving 7 bases unmatched. This CDR3 is 15 amino acids long. CDR1 is DFQATT, CDR2 SNEGSKA, per germline (reference sequence).

This clonotype has more than one count but fewer than ten. This chain uses TRBV6-1 with TRBJ1-5; no definite D call. Germline V lookup: CDR1 MNHNS, CDR2 SASEGT. The CDR3 runs 16 residues. With 5 bases removed from V and 5 bases from J, the gap between germline ends came to 19 bases. The CDR3 is CASSLDGRNLDQPQHF. The DNA for the CDR3 is TGTGCCAGCAGTCTCGATGGACGGAATTTAGATCAGCCCCAGCATTTT.

The genes are TRBV7-2 and TRBJ2-3, with D uncertain. This CDR3 has 15 amino acids. V was trimmed by 6 bases and J by 4 bases, leaving 17 bases between them. Germline CDR1 SGHTA, CDR2 FQGNSA. This CDR3 is CASRPGVGFADTQYF. Written as DNA, the CDR3 is TGTGCCAGCAGGCCAGGTGTAGGTTTTGCAGATACGCAGTATTTT.

The V call is TRBV6-4, the J call TRBJ2-1; a possible D gene is TRBD1 (6 bases). CDR1 MRHNA and CDR2 SNTAGT come from the germline V gene. CDR3 size: 17 residues. Deletions cut 3 bases from V and 0 bases from J, with 15 bases between. The CDR3 sequence: CASSEKTGKLSYNEQFF. The CDR3 coding sequence is TGTGCCAGCAGTGAAAAGACAGGTAAACTCTCCTACAATGAGCAGTTCTTC.

Many counts were recorded for this clonotype. The J gene is TRBJ1-2, the V gene TRBV12-3 or TRBV12-4, with D possibly TRBD1 on 5 matching bases. The V gene lost 1 base and the J gene lost 11 bases, with 11 bases spanning the gap. The CDR3 is 12 residues long. Here the CDR3 reads CASSLGGTEYTF. The CDR3 DNA reads as TGTGCCAGCAGTTTAGGGGGGACGGAGTACACCTTC.

The J gene is TRBJ2-1, the V gene TRBV20-1, with D possibly called TRBD1 or TRBD2 (6 bases each). CDR1 is DFQATT, CDR2 SNEGSKA, per germline (reference sequence). Trimming removed 3 bases at V and 4 bases at J, with 19 bases between. The CDR3 spans 16 residues. CDR3 loop: CSARALGRDTYNEQFF. The CDR3 DNA is TGCAGTGCTAGGGCGCTTGGGCGGGACACTTACAATGAGCAGTTCTTC.

This clonotype came up many times. CDR3 loop: CAISESAGGYNEQFF. CDR3 nucleotides: TGTGCCATCAGTGAGTCGGCGGGGGGGTACAATGAGCAGTTCTTC. The V and J genes are TRBV10-3 and TRBJ2-1; TRBD2 matches at 9 bases. Germline CDR1 is ENHRY and CDR2 is SYGVKD. J was trimmed by 4 bases and V by 0 bases; bases with no gene match: 1. The length of the CDR3 is 15 residues.

The rearrangement links TRBV6-1 to TRBJ2-5; D remains ambiguous. From germline, CDR1 is MNHNS and CDR2 SASEGT. This CDR3 is 14 amino acids long. Trimming removed 3 bases from V and 3 bases from J, with 11 bases in between. DNA of the CDR3: TGTGCCAGCAGTGAGGACCTCACAGAAGAGACCCAGTACTTC. It specifies CASSEDLTEETQYF.

This clonotype has more than one count but fewer than ten. The chain combines TRBV28 with TRBJ1-2, with D maybe TRBD1 (5 bases). Germline V gives CDR1 MDHEN, CDR2 SYDVKM. This CDR3 spans 13 amino acids. With 6 bases removed from V and 2 bases from J, the gap between germline ends came to 10 bases. CDR3 region: CASSIDSNYGYTF. The CDR3 DNA follows: TGTGCCAGCAGCATCGACAGCAACTATGGCTACACCTTC.

In DNA, the CDR3 is TGTGCCAGCCAGGGGCGGACGTCCTACAATGAGCAGTTCTTC. Encoded protein: CASQGRTSYNEQFF. V is TRBV27 and J is TRBJ2-1, with D perhaps TRBD1 (6 bases). Germline CDR1 is MNHEY and CDR2 is SMNVEV (reference sequence). V shed 8 bases and J shed 1 base, with 12 bases lying between them. The CDR3 has 14 residues.

Worth noting for this clonotype: At one of its ends the junction is not consistent with the germline gene, which may arise from a read error. The rearrangement links TRBV6-1 to TRBJ1-6, with 8 bases aligning to TRBD1. The CDR3 is 14 residues long. Per the germline V gene, CDR1 is MNHNS and CDR2 is SASEGT. Written as DNA, the CDR3 is TGTGCCTGCAGTGAGGACAGGGTAACTTCACCCCTCCACTTT. Translation gives CACSEDRVTSPLHF.

This chain links TRBV10-3 with TRBJ2-1; TRBD2 aligns across 9 bases. CDR1 and CDR2 (germline): ENHRY, SYGVKD. Germline trimming cut 4 bases from V and 12 bases from J; bases unmatched to any gene: 7. The CDR3 contains 13 residues. CDR3 amino acids: CAISAEQLAGQFF. CDR3 DNA sequence: TGTGCCATCAGTGCGGAGCAACTAGCGGGGCAGTTCTTC.

This clonotype was detected only a few times. The chain joins TRBV5-1 to TRBJ2-1; TRBD2 agrees at 13 bases. V lost 7 bases, J lost 6 bases, and 7 bases stayed unmatched. In germline, CDR1 is SGHRS, CDR2 YFSETQ. This CDR3 has 15 amino acids. The CDR3 loop reads CASGDTSGRANEQFF. In DNA, the CDR3 is TGCGCCAGCGGAGATACTAGCGGGAGGGCCAATGAGCAGTTCTTC.

The rearrangement links TRBV7-2 to TRBJ1-1, with D possibly matching TRBD1 (6 bases). Germline V lookup: CDR1 SGHTA, CDR2 FQGNSA. The CDR3 contains 17 residues. V was shortened by 4 bases and J by 4 bases, with 22 bases between the two germline ends. The DNA for the CDR3 is TGTGCCAGCAGCTCCCACAGGGCAACCCTAAGGGGCACTGAAGCTTTCTTT. It is translated as CASSSHRATLRGTEAFF.

V usage is TRBV6-2 or TRBV6-3 and J usage is TRBJ2-7; D gene unclear. The CDR3 spans 13 residues. CDR1 MNHEY and CDR2 SVGEGT come from the germline V gene. With 5 bases removed from V and 11 bases from J, the gap between germline ends came to 19 bases. The CDR3, as DNA: TGTGCCAGCAGTGAGACCGCGCCAACTCGGAAGTACTTC. Its translation: CASSETAPTRKYF.

This clonotype was found a few times. The chain couples TRBV6-5 to TRBJ2-1, with unresolved D. The V end lost 0 bases, the J end lost 7 bases, and 7 bases lay between the germline ends. The CDR3 length is 13 residues. Per germline, CDR1 MNHEY and CDR2 SVGAGI. The CDR3 reads CASSYSRYNEQFF. CDR3 nucleotides: TGTGCCAGCAGTTACTCGAGATATAATGAGCAGTTCTTC.

The sample holds a few counts of this clonotype. The chain is built from TRBV2 and TRBJ2-6, with unresolved D. This CDR3 is 16 amino acids long. V lost 5 bases and J 0 bases, leaving 11 bases between the germline ends. In germline, CDR1 is SNHLY, CDR2 FYNNEI. In DNA, the CDR3 is TGTGCCAGCAGTTTGGACGGCAGCTCTGGGGCCAACGTCCTGACTTTC. Protein sequence: CASSLDGSSGANVLTF.

This clonotype was counted a few times. The chain joins TRBV13 to TRBJ2-7, with a tentative D call TRBD2 (6 bases). V was pared by 5 bases and J by 2 bases, with 13 bases between. The germline V gene has CDR1 PRHDT and CDR2 FYEKMQ (reference sequence). This CDR3 has 14 amino acids. In DNA form, the CDR3 reads TGTGCCAGCAGCGGTGGGGGGAGAGCCTACGAGCAGTACTTC. Its protein is CASSGGGRAYEQYF.

In nucleotides, the CDR3 is TGTGCTAGTGGTTTGCATATCGCGGGAGTGGGGCGAAATGAGCAGTTCTTC. Encoded protein: CASGLHIAGVGRNEQFF. The chain has TRBV12-5 and TRBJ2-1; 7 positions match TRBD2. The germline V gene has CDR1 LGHNT and CDR2 FRNRAP. This CDR3 comprises 17 residues. The J segment lost 7 bases and the V segment lost 2 bases, leaving 14 bases of the junction unmatched.

This chain connects TRBV10-1 to TRBJ2-1; D might be TRBD2 (5 bases). The CDR3 is made up of 16 amino acids. Between the trimmed V and J ends, which lost 6 bases and 6 bases, there was a span of 21 bases. Germline loops: CDR1 WNHNN, CDR2 SYGVQD (reference sequence). CDR3 DNA sequence: TGCGCCAGCAGAGGACTTGAGGACGAGAAACCCAATGAGCAGTTCTTC. This translates into CASRGLEDEKPNEQFF.

The count of this clonotype is one. The V gene is TRBV6-6, the J gene TRBJ1-5, with D possibly matching TRBD1 (5 bases). V lost 6 bases and J 3 bases, leaving 9 bases between the germline ends. Germline V gene sequence: CDR1 MNHNY, CDR2 SVGAGI (reference sequence). There are 13 residues in the CDR3. The DNA of the CDR3 is TGTGCCAGCAGCGGGACTTTCAATCAGCCCCAGCATTTT. Translation: CASSGTFNQPQHF.

In this sample, this clonotype turned up a few times. The J gene is TRBJ2-7, the V gene TRBV4-1, with TRBD2 matching over 10 bases. Germline V gene data show CDR1 as MGHRA and CDR2 as YSYEKL. This CDR3 has 16 amino acids. The junction had 4 bases not matched to a gene; V was cut back by 2 bases and J by 0 bases. CDR3 protein: CASSQTSGESSYEQYF. In DNA, the CDR3 is TGCGCCAGCAGCCAAACTAGCGGGGAAAGCTCCTACGAGCAGTACTTC.